This T cell receptor beta chain was identified during a study of radiotherapy plus CTLA-4 blockade in lung cancer. Study overall: Patients showed objective responses in about 20% of cases and disease control in 31%. Whole-study findings and limits: There was expansion of tumor-derived TCR clones in blood after radiotherapy plus ipilimumab. Response was reportedly best predicted by early blood T cell clone dynamics, with interferon-beta.

With regard to this clone: Antigen: not known.

Those with chemo-refractory metastatic non-small-cell lung cancer were treated with focal radiation combined with CTLA-4 blockade using ipilimumab. Measured with immunoSEQ multiplex PCR; TCRdb has only the in-frame clones, and not every one. The table has 30,000 to 50,000 clones, more than 70% seen once; the top ten hold more than 20%. This CDR3 is built from 16 residues. The J segment lost 4 bases and the V segment lost 4 bases, leaving 10 bases of the junction unmatched. Germline V gene lookup returns CDR1 ENHRY and CDR2 SYGVKD. The chain uses TRBV10-3 and TRBJ2-3, with 8 positions matching TRBD1. This receptor was obtained from a human donor with non-small cell lung cancer that progressed on radiotherapy plus ipilimumab. The sequencing used peripheral blood, collected from a patient treated with radiotherapy plus ipilimumab. CDR3 sequence: CAISGGAGQGADTQYF. Written as DNA, the CDR3 is TGTGCCATCAGTGGAGGGGCTGGACAGGGCGCAGATACGCAGTATTTT.